This T cell receptor beta chain emerged from a study of CD8+ T cells in alopecia areata. Study-wide points: Higher clonality than in normal scalp was seen in lesional scalp, especially alopecia totalis/universalis. On tofacitinib, scalp and blood still held many of the expanded lesional clones.

A remark on this clone: Antigen: not known.

The treatment denotes: oral pan-JAK inhibitor, 5-10 mg twice daily. As part of sample collection, lesional scalp punch biopsies and peripheral blood were taken from alopecia areata patients. In each case, RNA was isolated and then reverse transcribed into cDNA as the sequencing template. Generated by immunoSEQ multiplex PCR, the TCRdb table keeps only in-frame clones and is missing some. This sample carries about 74,000 clones, 29% of them seen once, and the ten largest clones take 15%. The sample here was CD8+ T cells sorted from blood, taken at week 4, from a patient treated with tofacitinib. The sequence derives from a human donor with alopecia areata.

CDR3 sequence reads: CASRRGPGQYF. The CDR3 coding sequence is TGTGCCAGTCGGAGGGGACCAGGGCAGTACTTC. This chain connects TRBV9 to TRBJ2-7; D possibly corresponds to TRBD2 (6 bases). With 8 bases removed from V and 9 bases from J, the gap between germline ends came to 15 bases. CDR3 length equals 11 residues. Germline V gives CDR1 SGDLS, CDR2 YYNGEE.